The rows below give T cell receptor beta chains drawn from one sample of a study of blood T cell repertoires in COVID-19. TCRdb keeps only in-frame clones here, not all; method: immunoSEQ multiplex PCR. The table shows some 220,000 clones, with about 88% occurring only once. Sequencing was performed on peripheral blood. These receptors were taken from a man aged 50 to 60 who had recovered from COVID-19. CDR3s include the opening cysteine and the closing phenylalanine or tryptophan. Fields, in order: clone size, D gene, J gene, V gene, CDR3 DNA, CDR3 protein. The D gene is left open where the match is weak. A row's size may be missing; if present it is once, few, many or a size class.

clone_size: NA; d_call: TRBD2; j_call: TRBJ2-1; v_call: TRBV4-2; cdr3_nt: TGTGCCAGCAGCGACCAAGCGGGACGTTCCTACAATGAGCAGTTCTTC; cdr3_aa: CASSDQAGRSYNEQFF
clone_size: NA; d_call: TRBD1; j_call: TRBJ2-7; v_call: TRBV19; cdr3_nt: TGTGCCAGTAGTACCGGACAGGGTAACGAGCAGTACTTC; cdr3_aa: CASSTGQGNEQYF
clone_size: once; d_call: TRBD1; j_call: TRBJ2-6; v_call: TRBV5-1; cdr3_nt: TGCGCCAGCAGCTCGGGACAGGGGTTCTCTGCGGCCAACGTCCTGACTTTC; cdr3_aa: CASSSGQGFSAANVLTF
clone_size: few; d_call: NA; j_call: TRBJ2-7; v_call: TRBV3-1/TRBV3-2; cdr3_nt: TGTGCCAGCAGCCAAGACGGTAGCTCCTACGAGCAGTACTTC; cdr3_aa: CASSQDGSSYEQYF
clone_size: few; d_call: NA; j_call: TRBJ2-7; v_call: TRBV6-6; cdr3_nt: TGTGCCAGCACCGTGGACAGCCGAACCTCCTACGAGCAGTACTTC; cdr3_aa: CASTVDSRTSYEQYF
clone_size: NA; d_call: NA; j_call: TRBJ1-1; v_call: TRBV19; cdr3_nt: TGTGCCAGTAGTATAGATCACAGGGCTGAAGCTTTCTTT; cdr3_aa: CASSIDHRAEAFF
clone_size: NA; d_call: NA; j_call: TRBJ1-2; v_call: TRBV7-2; cdr3_nt: TGTGCCAGCAGCTCAATTAGCCAGGGGACGGACTATGGCTACACCTTC; cdr3_aa: CASSSISQGTDYGYTF
clone_size: NA; d_call: NA; j_call: TRBJ2-3; v_call: TRBV10-1; cdr3_nt: TGCGCCAGCAGTCACCGCGCCGGGAGTAACACAGATACGCAGTATTTT; cdr3_aa: CASSHRAGSNTDTQYF
clone_size: NA; d_call: NA; j_call: TRBJ2-6; v_call: TRBV18; cdr3_nt: TGTGCCAGCTCACCTTGGGAGAGCGGGGCCAACGTCCTGACTTTC; cdr3_aa: CASSPWESGANVLTF
clone_size: NA; d_call: TRBD1; j_call: TRBJ2-3; v_call: TRBV6-5; cdr3_nt: TGTGCCAGCAGACAGGACAGGGGCCGCACAGATACGCAGTATTTT; cdr3_aa: CASRQDRGRTDTQYF
clone_size: NA; d_call: TRBD2; j_call: TRBJ2-1; v_call: TRBV19; cdr3_nt: TGTGCCAGTAGTAGGGGACTAGCGGGAGCGTCTTACAATGAGCAGTTCTTC; cdr3_aa: CASSRGLAGASYNEQFF
clone_size: few; d_call: NA; j_call: TRBJ2-3; v_call: TRBV10-3; cdr3_nt: TGTGCCATCAGTGACGACAGGAGCACAGATACGCAGTATTTT; cdr3_aa: CAISDDRSTDTQYF
clone_size: NA; d_call: NA; j_call: TRBJ2-7; v_call: TRBV2; cdr3_nt: TGTGCCAGCAGTGAAGTGGTCAGCTCCTACGAGCAGTACTTC; cdr3_aa: CASSEVVSSYEQYF
clone_size: NA; d_call: NA; j_call: TRBJ2-6; v_call: TRBV7-9; cdr3_nt: TGTGCCAGCAGCCGTCTAGTAGCACCCGGGGCCAACGTCCTGACTTTC; cdr3_aa: CASSRLVAPGANVLTF
clone_size: NA; d_call: TRBD2; j_call: TRBJ2-3; v_call: TRBV6-5; cdr3_nt: TGTGCCAGCACCGGGACTAGGGGCACAGATACGCAGTATTTT; cdr3_aa: CASTGTRGTDTQYF
clone_size: NA; d_call: TRBD2; j_call: TRBJ2-2; v_call: TRBV14; cdr3_nt: TGTGCCAGCAGCTTTAATCTGCTAGCGGGCAGCACCGGGGAGCTGTTTTTT; cdr3_aa: CASSFNLLAGSTGELFF
clone_size: NA; d_call: TRBD1; j_call: TRBJ2-7; v_call: TRBV2; cdr3_nt: TGTGCCAGCACTTTGGACAGGGGGTCTCTCGAGCAGTACTTC; cdr3_aa: CASTLDRGSLEQYF
clone_size: NA; d_call: TRBD2; j_call: TRBJ2-1; v_call: TRBV28; cdr3_nt: TGTGCCAGCAGTTTTAAGATAGCGGGAGTCTACAATGAGCAGTTCTTC; cdr3_aa: CASSFKIAGVYNEQFF
clone_size: NA; d_call: NA; j_call: TRBJ2-7; v_call: TRBV7-9; cdr3_nt: TGTGCCAGCAGCTTAAGTACTAGTGGTGGCGAGCAGTACTTC; cdr3_aa: CASSLSTSGGEQYF
clone_size: NA; d_call: NA; j_call: TRBJ2-5; v_call: TRBV27; cdr3_nt: TGTGCCAGCAGTTTTCGAGAGACCCAGTACTTC; cdr3_aa: CASSFRETQYF
clone_size: few; d_call: NA; j_call: TRBJ1-4; v_call: TRBV3-1/TRBV3-2; cdr3_nt: TGTGCCAGCAGCAGGGGGGGCGCAACTAATGAAAAACTGTTTTTT; cdr3_aa: CASSRGGATNEKLFF
clone_size: NA; d_call: TRBD2; j_call: TRBJ2-1; v_call: TRBV28; cdr3_nt: TGTGCCAGCAGTTTATACCGGACTAGCGGCAACAGGAAGCAGTTCTTC; cdr3_aa: CASSLYRTSGNRKQFF
clone_size: NA; d_call: TRBD2; j_call: TRBJ2-2; v_call: TRBV28; cdr3_nt: TGTGCCAGCAGTTCGCTGACTAGCGGGAGCGGTACCGGGGAGCTGTTTTTT; cdr3_aa: CASSSLTSGSGTGELFF
clone_size: NA; d_call: TRBD1; j_call: TRBJ2-1; v_call: TRBV7-9; cdr3_nt: TGTGCCAGCAGCGAGGGACAGGGTTCGTATGAGCAGTTCTTC; cdr3_aa: CASSEGQGSYEQFF
clone_size: NA; d_call: NA; j_call: TRBJ2-7; v_call: TRBV3-1/TRBV3-2; cdr3_nt: TGTGCCAGCAGCCAAGTGAGCGGCGCCCGCTACGAGCAGTACTTC; cdr3_aa: CASSQVSGARYEQYF
clone_size: NA; d_call: NA; j_call: TRBJ1-3; v_call: TRBV11-2; cdr3_nt: TGTGCCAGCAGCTTAAGGGGAGGAGGAAACACCATATATTTT; cdr3_aa: CASSLRGGGNTIYF
clone_size: NA; d_call: NA; j_call: TRBJ2-7; v_call: TRBV11-2; cdr3_nt: TGTGCCAGCAGCTTCCAGGGCATAAGCTCCTACGAGCAGTACTTC; cdr3_aa: CASSFQGISSYEQYF
clone_size: NA; d_call: TRBD1; j_call: TRBJ2-6; v_call: TRBV29-1; cdr3_nt: TGCAGCGCCGGGACAGGGTCCGGGGCCAACGTCCTGACTTTC; cdr3_aa: CSAGTGSGANVLTF
clone_size: NA; d_call: TRBD2; j_call: TRBJ2-4; v_call: TRBV28; cdr3_nt: TGTGCCAGCAGTAAACGACTAGCGTACCTTCCAGGGGTGGCCAAAAACATTCAGTACTTC; cdr3_aa: CASSKRLAYLPGVAKNIQYF
clone_size: NA; d_call: TRBD2; j_call: TRBJ2-1; v_call: TRBV30; cdr3_nt: TGTGCCTGGAGTCCCTCGAGGACTAGCGGGAGCGGTGAGCAGTTCTTC; cdr3_aa: CAWSPSRTSGSGEQFF
clone_size: NA; d_call: NA; j_call: TRBJ1-5; v_call: TRBV6-6; cdr3_nt: TGTGCCAGCCGCAGGGGCAGGGGAGGCAATCAGCCCCAGCATTTT; cdr3_aa: CASRRGRGGNQPQHF
clone_size: NA; d_call: NA; j_call: TRBJ1-2; v_call: TRBV28; cdr3_nt: TGTGCCAGCAGTTCCCCGGACTCATCTAACTATGGCTACACCTTC; cdr3_aa: CASSSPDSSNYGYTF
clone_size: NA; d_call: TRBD2; j_call: TRBJ2-5; v_call: TRBV5-1; cdr3_nt: TGCGCCAGCAGTGGCGGGAGTTTGGTAGAGACCCAGTACTTC; cdr3_aa: CASSGGSLVETQYF
clone_size: NA; d_call: NA; j_call: TRBJ2-1; v_call: TRBV27; cdr3_nt: TGTGCCAGCAGTTCAAGAGCAGGGAATGAGCAGTTCTTC; cdr3_aa: CASSSRAGNEQFF
clone_size: NA; d_call: TRBD2; j_call: TRBJ2-1; v_call: TRBV19; cdr3_nt: TGTGCCAGTAGTATCACTAGCGGGGGAAACAATGAGCAGTTCTTC; cdr3_aa: CASSITSGGNNEQFF
clone_size: few; d_call: TRBD1; j_call: TRBJ2-1; v_call: TRBV19; cdr3_nt: TGTGCCAGTAGTATAACCCCCAGGGGGCCTACCAATGAGCAGTTCTTC; cdr3_aa: CASSITPRGPTNEQFF
clone_size: NA; d_call: TRBD1; j_call: TRBJ1-1; v_call: TRBV18; cdr3_nt: TGTGCCAGCTCACCGAGACAGGGTGAGAACACTGAAGCTTTCTTT; cdr3_aa: CASSPRQGENTEAFF
clone_size: once; d_call: NA; j_call: TRBJ2-5; v_call: TRBV2; cdr3_nt: TGTGCCAGCCGAAGATTACGGGGGATCCAAGAGACCCAGTACTTC; cdr3_aa: CASRRLRGIQETQYF
clone_size: NA; d_call: TRBD2; j_call: TRBJ2-5; v_call: TRBV3-1/TRBV3-2; cdr3_nt: TGTGCCAGCAGCCAAGATGTCAGGCTAGCGGGAGAAGGAGAGACCCAGTACTTC; cdr3_aa: CASSQDVRLAGEGETQYF
clone_size: NA; d_call: NA; j_call: TRBJ1-2; v_call: TRBV4-1; cdr3_nt: TGCGCCAGCAGCCAAGACCGCGGGGGTGAAGCGCATGGCTACACCTTC; cdr3_aa: CASSQDRGGEAHGYTF
clone_size: NA; d_call: TRBD2; j_call: TRBJ2-3; v_call: TRBV28; cdr3_nt: TGTGCCAGCAGTAGGGGACTAGCGGGAGACGATACGCAGTATTTT; cdr3_aa: CASSRGLAGDDTQYF